The rows below give T cell receptor beta chains drawn from one sample of a study of early T cells in non-severe SARS-CoV-2 infection. From the 5' RACE reads, TCRdb called clonotypes with MiXCR, one entry per CDR3 protein. The data contain about 90,000 distinct CDR3 sequences, 9.5% to 15% of them seen just once; the ten biggest clones take up about 4.4%. The sequencing here drew on whole blood, taken at baseline. These receptors were collected from an adult who was a healthcare worker with PCR-confirmed SARS-CoV-2 infection or an uninfected control (not recorded which). CDR3s include the opening cysteine and the closing phenylalanine or tryptophan. D genes are given only for firm matches. The size of a clone is reported for some rows only, either as once, few or many, or as a class for expanded clones.

clone size,D gene,V gene,J gene,CDR3 DNA,CDR3 protein
few,TRBD1,TRBV9,TRBJ2-7,TGTGCCAGCAGCGTAGGATTGGGACAGGGACCCGAGCAGTACTTC,CASSVGLGQGPEQYF
few,-,TRBV19,TRBJ2-4,TGTGCCAGTAGTATCGGAGGGACCCTAGCCAAAAACATTCAGTACTTC,CASSIGGTLAKNIQYF
-,-,TRBV24-1,TRBJ1-2,TGTGCCACCAGTGATACCACCGGGACTAACTATGGCTACACCTTC,CATSDTTGTNYGYTF
few,-,TRBV20-1,TRBJ1-1,TGCAGTGCTGCGCGGGGCGGCACTGAAGCTTTCTTT,CSAARGGTEAFF
many,TRBD1,TRBV11-3,TRBJ2-5,TGTGCCAGCAGCTTAGATGAGGGACAGGGGACGGAGACCCAGTACTTC,CASSLDEGQGTETQYF
few,-,TRBV3-1,TRBJ2-5,TGTGCCAGCAGCCACGTGAAAGAGACCCAGTACTTC,CASSHVKETQYF
-,TRBD2,TRBV19,TRBJ2-7,TGTGCCAGCAGGGGACTAGCGGGATTCGACGAGCAGTACTTC,CASRGLAGFDEQYF
-,-,TRBV18,TRBJ1-2,TGTGCCAGCTCACCGGACGGCCCCTATGGCTACACCTTC,CASSPDGPYGYTF
-,-,TRBV3-1,TRBJ1-1,TGTGCCAGCAGCCCCGCCCGGCAGAACACTGAAGCTTTCTTT,CASSPARQNTEAFF
-,-,TRBV3-1,TRBJ1-6,TGTGCCAGCAGCCCCGTCTACAGGGACAATTCACCCCTCCACTTT,CASSPVYRDNSPLHF
few,-,TRBV7-9,TRBJ1-4,TGTGCCAGCAGCCCTCAGAGTTTTGAAAAACTGTTTTTT,CASSPQSFEKLFF
-,TRBD1,TRBV7-9,TRBJ2-5,TGTGCCAGCACGCGTACAGGGGGCGAAGAGACCCAGTACTTC,CASTRTGGEETQYF
-,-,TRBV7-9,TRBJ2-1,TGTGCCAGCAGCTTACCCGGGACTCTTTACAATGAGCAGTTCTTC,CASSLPGTLYNEQFF
few,-,TRBV12-3/TRBV12-4,TRBJ2-6,TGTGCCAGCAGTTTAGGAAGCTCTGGGGCCAACGTCCTGACTTTC,CASSLGSSGANVLTF